Below, 19 T cell receptor beta chains from the same sample are listed, as sequenced in a study of blood T cell repertoires in COVID-19. The repertoire was sequenced with immunoSEQ multiplex PCR; TCRdb's copy has only in-frame clones and lacks some. The data contain hundreds of thousands of clones, approximately 87% of them singletons. The sample taken for sequencing was PBMCs or T cells enriched from blood (not recorded which). These TCRs come from a woman aged 50 to 60 who had recovered from COVID-19.

The chain recombines TRBV7-9 with TRBJ1-1, with D hard to call. The V gene's germline CDR1 is SEHNR and CDR2 FQNEAQ (reference sequence). The CDR3 contains 14 residues. Trimming took 4 bases from V and 7 from J, leaving 16 bases between them. The DNA for the CDR3 is TGTGCCAGCAGCTCGATAGATGGAAACTATGAAGCTTTCTTT. Amino acid sequence: CASSSIDGNYEAFF.

The chain is built from TRBV6-5 and TRBJ2-7; perhaps TRBD1 as D (6 bases). The germline gives CDR1 MNHEY, CDR2 SVGAGI. Trimming cost V 5 bases and J 0 bases, with 14 bases left between them. This CDR3 is 15 amino acids long. CDR3 protein: CASSRDIRSSYEQYF. For the CDR3, the DNA is TGTGCCAGCAGTAGGGACATTCGAAGCTCCTACGAGCAGTACTTC.

The chain couples TRBV10-2 to TRBJ2-7, with no clear D. Germline-derived CDR1 and CDR2 are WSHSY and SAAADI. The CDR3 consists of 12 residues. The V end was cut by 5 bases, the J end by 3 bases, with 8 bases between. This CDR3 reads CASSPTYYEQYF. CDR3 bases: TGCGCCAGCAGTCCTACTTACTACGAGCAGTACTTC.

The chain employs TRBV20-1 and TRBJ2-7; D unclear. There are 11 residues in the CDR3. Germline V CDR1 and CDR2: DFQATT, SNEGSKA (reference sequence). Trimming removed 5 bases from V and 9 bases from J, with 14 bases in between. The CDR3 DNA reads as TGCAGTGCTGATTACCTAAACGGGCAGTACTTC. Its protein is CSADYLNGQYF.

The rearrangement links TRBV9 to TRBJ2-3; 9 positions match TRBD2. The CDR3 runs to 13 residues. J lost 3 bases, V lost 4 bases, and 0 bases had no gene match. The germline gives CDR1 SGDLS, CDR2 YYNGEE. DNA of the CDR3: TGTGCCAGCAGCACTAGCGGGACAGATACGCAGTATTTT. This encodes CASSTSGTDTQYF.

The rearrangement links TRBV29-1 to TRBJ1-1, with D tentatively TRBD1 (5 bases). Germline V gene sequence: CDR1 SQVTM, CDR2 ANQGSEA. V dropped 7 bases and J dropped 2 bases, with 11 bases sitting between them. The CDR3 is 12 amino acids. CDR3 amino acids: CSGGRGNTEAFF. The CDR3 nucleotides are TGCAGCGGGGGCCGGGGTAACACTGAAGCTTTCTTT.

This sequence joins TRBV6-5 and TRBJ1-1; no definite D call. This CDR3 contains 14 residues. Between the trimmed V and J ends, which lost 8 bases and 2 bases, there was a span of 15 bases. CDR1 is MNHEY and CDR2 is SVGAGI in the germline V gene. CDR3 sequence: CASGIRTSNTEAFF. The CDR3 nucleotides are TGTGCCAGCGGCATAAGAACATCCAACACTGAAGCTTTCTTT.

The chain couples TRBV13 to TRBJ1-4, with D possibly matching TRBD1 (6 bases). V lost 1 base and J lost 2, with 11 bases in between. The CDR3 is made up of 16 amino acids. Germline CDR1 and CDR2: PRHDT and FYEKMQ (reference sequence). This CDR3 reads CASSLDGGGTNEKLFF. The CDR3, as DNA: TGTGCCAGCAGCTTAGATGGCGGGGGCACTAATGAAAAACTGTTTTTT.

V usage is TRBV5-1 and J usage is TRBJ2-5; 7 bases are shared with TRBD1. Germline CDR1 SGHRS, CDR2 YFSETQ. Trimming cost V 4 bases and J 3 bases; bases outside gene matches: 6. CDR3 length equals 14 residues. The CDR3 sequence: CASSTTGTEETQYF. The CDR3 DNA sequence: TGCGCCAGCAGCACTACCGGGACAGAAGAGACCCAGTACTTC.

CDR3: CASSLGGQGVNEQYF. CDR3 DNA: TGTGCCAGCAGCTTAGGGGGACAGGGTGTAAACGAGCAGTACTTC. The chain employs TRBV7-6 and TRBJ2-7; TRBD1 aligns across 9 bases. Germline CDR1 is SGHVS and CDR2 is FNYEAQ. With 1 base clipped from V and 5 bases from J, the junction kept 6 bases outside the gene matches. The length of the CDR3 is 15 residues.

The J gene is TRBJ1-5, the V gene TRBV21-1; TRBD1, the table's D call, was not compared with the DNA. TRBV21-1 is designated a pseudogene. CDR3 length: 14 residues. The CDR3 protein is CASTPDRADQPQHF. The CDR3 DNA reads as TGTGCCAGCACCCCGGACAGGGCTGATCAGCCCCAGCATTTT.

This sequence joins TRBV3-1 (or the pseudogene TRBV3-2) and TRBJ1-5; the D gene is possibly TRBD1 (6 bases). CDR3 length equals 16 residues. Germline V gene data show CDR1 as LGHDT and CDR2 as YNNKEL (reference sequence). V lost 5 bases and J lost 1, with 15 bases in between. CDR3 sequence (DNA): TGTGCCAGCAGCTGGGGGCAGGGCGGGAGCAATCAGCCCCAGCATTTT. Its protein product is CASSWGQGGSNQPQHF.

This sequence joins TRBV19 and TRBJ1-4; 8 nucleotides align to TRBD1. The CDR3 runs 15 residues. V dropped 6 bases and J dropped 8; count of bases not matched to a gene: 11. Germline CDR1 reads LNHDA; CDR2 reads SQIVND (reference sequence). This chain's CDR3 is CASSKQGGPVEKLFF. Written as DNA, the CDR3 is TGTGCCAGTAGCAAACAGGGGGGACCAGTGGAAAAACTGTTTTTT.

V and J are TRBV27 and TRBJ1-5; 9 positions match TRBD1. Germline CDR1 reads MNHEY; CDR2 reads SMNVEV (reference sequence). CDR3 length: 15 amino acids. Germline trimming cut 6 bases from V and 6 bases from J; bases unmatched to any gene: 9. Written as DNA, the CDR3 is TGTGCCAGCAGCGCCTCCGGGACAGGGCTTCAGCCCCAGCATTTT. Encoded protein: CASSASGTGLQPQHF.

The rearrangement links TRBV3-1 (or the pseudogene TRBV3-2) to TRBJ2-7; 10 bases are a match to TRBD1. CDR3 size: 15 residues. Trimming removed 4 bases from V and 4 bases from J; junction bases left unmatched: 7. Germline V gives CDR1 LGHDT, CDR2 YNNKEL (reference sequence). The CDR3 sequence: CASSPATGGEYEQYF. The CDR3 DNA sequence: TGTGCCAGCAGCCCGGCGACAGGGGGCGAATACGAGCAGTACTTC.

The chain joins TRBV2 to TRBJ1-4, with D perhaps TRBD1 (6 bases). CDR1 is SNHLY, CDR2 FYNNEI, per germline. The V gene lost 6 bases and the J gene lost 0 bases, with 17 bases spanning the gap. This CDR3 contains 17 residues. In nucleotides, the CDR3 is TGTGCCAGCAGCGGTTCCAGGACAGATGCAACTAATGAAAAACTGTTTTTT. Protein: CASSGSRTDATNEKLFF.

J is TRBJ1-1 and V is TRBV19; D is unresolved. This CDR3 is 13 amino acids long. Germline V CDR1 and CDR2: LNHDA, SQIVND (reference sequence). Trimming cost V 3 bases and J 6 bases, with 11 bases left between them. The CDR3 bases are TGTGCCAGTAGTATGGGAGGGAAGGCTGAAGCTTTCTTT. It specifies CASSMGGKAEAFF.

The V and J genes are TRBV2 and TRBJ1-6; unclear D gene. The CDR3 length is 15 residues. V was trimmed by 7 bases and J by 10 bases, leaving 20 bases between them. The germline gives CDR1 SNHLY, CDR2 FYNNEI. CDR3 nucleotides: TGTGCCAGCACCACCGAGGGATCCATGATCTCACCCCTCCACTTT. Translating it yields CASTTEGSMISPLHF. The full variable domain, rest sourced from reference TRBV2 and TRBJ1-6, is EPEVTQTPSHQVTQMGQEVILRCVPISNHLYFYWYRQILGQKVEFLVSFYNNEISEKSEIFDDQFSVERPDGSNFTLKIRSTKLEDSAMYFCASTTEGSMISPLHFGNGTRLTVT.

V and J are TRBV7-2 and TRBJ1-1; possible D gene TRBD1, 6 bases. Trimming cost V 5 bases and J 6 bases, with 22 bases left between them. Per germline, CDR1 SGHTA and CDR2 FQGNSA. The CDR3 runs to 16 residues. The CDR3 DNA is TGTGCCAGCAGCCCCCGACCGGGGGGCTTCGAGCCTGAAGCTTTCTTT. Amino acid sequence: CASSPRPGGFEPEAFF.